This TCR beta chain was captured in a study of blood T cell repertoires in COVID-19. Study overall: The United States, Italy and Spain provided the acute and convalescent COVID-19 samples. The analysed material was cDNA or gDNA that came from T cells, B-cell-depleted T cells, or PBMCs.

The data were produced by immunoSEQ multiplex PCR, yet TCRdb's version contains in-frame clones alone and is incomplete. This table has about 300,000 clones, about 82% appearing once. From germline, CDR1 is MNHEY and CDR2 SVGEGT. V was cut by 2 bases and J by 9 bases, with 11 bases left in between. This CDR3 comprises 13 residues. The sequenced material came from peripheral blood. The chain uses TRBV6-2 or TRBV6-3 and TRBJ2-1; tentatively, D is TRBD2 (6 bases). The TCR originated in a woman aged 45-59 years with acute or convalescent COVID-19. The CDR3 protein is CASSYRTMSEQFF. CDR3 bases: TGTGCCAGCAGTTACCGGACTATGAGTGAGCAGTTCTTC.